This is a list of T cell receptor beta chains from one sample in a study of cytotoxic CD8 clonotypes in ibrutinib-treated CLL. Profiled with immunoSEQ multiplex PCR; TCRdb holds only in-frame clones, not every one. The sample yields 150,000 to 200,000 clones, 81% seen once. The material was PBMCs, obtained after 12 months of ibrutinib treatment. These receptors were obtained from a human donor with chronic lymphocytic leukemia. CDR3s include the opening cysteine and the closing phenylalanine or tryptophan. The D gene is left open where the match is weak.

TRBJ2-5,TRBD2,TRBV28,CASSLSPSGGEETQYF
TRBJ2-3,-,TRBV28,CASTPVGIATDTQYF
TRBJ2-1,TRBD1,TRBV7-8,CASSLGQGVYNEQFF
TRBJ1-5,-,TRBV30,CAWSSGQGNQPQHF
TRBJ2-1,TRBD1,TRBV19,CASSILGTGTNEQFF
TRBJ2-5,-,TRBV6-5,CASSAEGRRQETQYF
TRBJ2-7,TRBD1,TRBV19,CASSFRGIIYEQYF
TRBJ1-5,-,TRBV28,CASSGPIRGRSPQHF
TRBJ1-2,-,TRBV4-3,CASSQDESVPYGYTF
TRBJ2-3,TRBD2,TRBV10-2,CASSLRLAGGPGDTQYF
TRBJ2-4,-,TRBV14,CASSQEEWSSSDPAKNIQYF
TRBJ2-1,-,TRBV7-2,CASSLPGTEPYNEQFF
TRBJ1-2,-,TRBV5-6,CASSLGIGGNYGYTF
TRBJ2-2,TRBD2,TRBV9,CASSPRLAVNTGELFF